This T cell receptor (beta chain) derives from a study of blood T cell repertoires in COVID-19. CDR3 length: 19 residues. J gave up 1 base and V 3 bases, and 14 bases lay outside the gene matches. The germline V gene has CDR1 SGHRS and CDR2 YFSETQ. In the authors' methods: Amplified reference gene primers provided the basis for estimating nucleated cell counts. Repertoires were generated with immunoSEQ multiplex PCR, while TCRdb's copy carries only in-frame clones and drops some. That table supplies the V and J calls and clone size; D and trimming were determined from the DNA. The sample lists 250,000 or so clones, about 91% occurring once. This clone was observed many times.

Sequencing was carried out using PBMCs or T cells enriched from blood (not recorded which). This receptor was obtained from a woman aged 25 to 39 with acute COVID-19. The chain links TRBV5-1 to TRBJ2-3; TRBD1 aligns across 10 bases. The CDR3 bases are TGCGCCAGCAGCTCCAAGGTTAGGGGACAGGGGTCCCGCACAGATACGCAGTATTTT. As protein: CASSSKVRGQGSRTDTQYF.